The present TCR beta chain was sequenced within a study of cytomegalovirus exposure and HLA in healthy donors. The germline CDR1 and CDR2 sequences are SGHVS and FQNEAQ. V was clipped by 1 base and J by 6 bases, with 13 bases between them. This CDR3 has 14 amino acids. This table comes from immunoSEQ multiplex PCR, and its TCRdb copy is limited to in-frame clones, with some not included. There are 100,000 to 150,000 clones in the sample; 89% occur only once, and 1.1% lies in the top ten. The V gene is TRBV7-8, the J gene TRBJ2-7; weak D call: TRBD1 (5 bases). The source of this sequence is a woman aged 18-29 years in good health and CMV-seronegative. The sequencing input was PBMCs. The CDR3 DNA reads TGTGCCAGCAGCTTAGAGGGCAGGGTAGGCGAGCAGTACGTC. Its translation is CASSLEGRVGEQYV.